The present T cell receptor (beta chain) was sequenced within a study of blood T cell repertoires in COVID-19. Study details: Researchers got acute and convalescent COVID-19 samples from the United States, Italy and Spain. T cells, B-cell-depleted T cells, or PBMCs provided the cDNA or gDNA that served as material.

Trimming removed 5 bases from V and 4 bases from J, with 12 bases in between. Germline values: CDR1 SGHAT, CDR2 FQNNGV. This CDR3 is 14 amino acids long. Original handling: Using reference gene primer amplification, nucleated cell counts were estimated. Profiled with immunoSEQ multiplex PCR; TCRdb holds only in-frame clones, not every one. D and trimming were read from the DNA, whereas the V and J calls and clone size are those reported in that table. The table lists 300,000 or so clones, over 70% of them singletons. The clonotype was recovered from a woman aged 45-65 years with acute or convalescent COVID-19. The chain is built from TRBV11-2 and TRBJ1-5; D not certain. Sequenced input: peripheral blood. CDR3 protein: CASSRRLPNQPQHF. The CDR3 bases are TGTGCCAGCAGCCGTAGACTACCAAATCAGCCCCAGCATTTT.